A selection of T cell receptor beta chains follows, all from one sample in a study of T cell repertoires in cytomegalovirus infection. The antigens for these receptors are not known. TCRdb analysed the reads with MiXCR anew, one entry per CDR3 protein. Here the sample spans approximately 500,000 distinct CDR3 sequences, 30% to 40% being singletons. Sequencing was performed on cultured PBMCs, taken from culture after CMV antigen stimulation. The receptors were gathered from a human donor in good health (CMV status not recorded). Some clones in this sample may be carry-over from other donors' samples. Both conserved end residues are part of each CDR3. Fields, in order: J gene, V gene, D gene, clone size, CDR3 DNA, CDR3 protein. A D gene is named only where the DNA matches it firmly. Where a row states a size, it is once, few, many or the class of an expanded clone; other rows omit it.

>TRBJ1-6|TRBV12-3/TRBV12-4|.|.
TGTGCCAGCAGTTTGACTGGTCAAATTTCACCCCTCCACTTT
CASSLTGQISPLHF
>TRBJ1-2|TRBV4-2|TRBD1|.
TGTGCCAGCAGCCAAAATGGACAGGGACTTGGCTACACCTTC
CASSQNGQGLGYTF
>TRBJ2-2|TRBV3-1|.|once
TGTGCCAGCAGCCGAATCAACTATAACGTCAGGCTGTTTTTT
CASSRINYNVRLFF
>TRBJ1-2|TRBV19|.|.
TGTGCCAGTAGCTGGGGGAACTATGGCTACACCTTC
CASSWGNYGYTF
>TRBJ2-1|TRBV6-8|TRBD2|.
TGTGCCAGCAACCCGGGAGGAAAAGGTGAGCAGTTCTTC
CASNPGGKGEQFF
>TRBJ1-5|TRBV7-2|.|.
TGTGCCAGCAGCTCCTCCGGTCAGCCCCAGCATTTT
CASSSSGQPQHF
>TRBJ2-5|TRBV25-1|TRBD2|.
TGTGCCAGCAGTGATACCGGGACTACTCAGACCCAGTACTTC
CASSDTGTTQTQYF
>TRBJ2-1|TRBV11-2|.|few
TGTGCCAGCAGCTTAGGCCGACATGAGCAGTTCTTC
CASSLGRHEQFF
>TRBJ1-2|TRBV6-2/TRBV6-3|.|.
TGTGCCAGCAGCCCCGGGAACTCGGAGCGGGCGACGAGGTACACCTTC
CASSPGNSERATRYTF
>TRBJ1-3|TRBV7-2|.|many
TGTGCCAGCAGCGCATCCGGGACCGCCTCTGGAAACACCATATATTTT
CASSASGTASGNTIYF
>TRBJ2-4|TRBV4-1|TRBD2|few
TGCGCCAGCAGCAAAAGGAACGGGAGGACCAAAAACATTCAGTACTTC
CASSKRNGRTKNIQYF
>TRBJ1-1|TRBV7-2|.|few
TGTGCCAGCAGCTCCCGGACCTTAAGAAGAGGGGCTTTCTTT
CASSSRTLRRGAFF
>TRBJ1-5|TRBV24-1|TRBD1|.
TGTGCCACCAGTGACGGGGACAGGACCGGAATCCAGCCCCAGCATTTT
CATSDGDRTGIQPQHF
>TRBJ2-1|TRBV29-1|.|.
TGCAGCGTTGGGCAGGTGTATGAGCAGTTCTTC
CSVGQVYEQFF
>TRBJ2-3|TRBV7-2|.|.
TGTGCCAGCAGCTCGGAATTTGGGGCGCAGTATTTT
CASSSEFGAQYF
>TRBJ2-3|TRBV18|TRBD2|.
TGTGCCAGCTCGCCCGGGCGGGAGGGCCGCGCAGATACGCAGTATTTT
CASSPGREGRADTQYF
>TRBJ2-3|TRBV7-2|.|.
TGTGCCAGCAGCCTGGGTCGGGGTTTCACAGATACGCAGTATTTT
CASSLGRGFTDTQYF
>TRBJ2-7|TRBV12-3/TRBV12-4|TRBD1|.
TGTGCCAGCAGTATGGGACAGGGGGTCTACGAGCAGTACTTC
CASSMGQGVYEQYF
>TRBJ2-1|TRBV18|TRBD1|.
TGTGCCAGCTCACCGCAGGGGGCTGTAGGGAATGAGCAGTTCTTC
CASSPQGAVGNEQFF
>TRBJ2-5|TRBV12-3/TRBV12-4|TRBD1|.
TGTGCCAGCAGTTTCCACCTCTGGGACAGGGGGCTTAAAGAGACCCAGTACTTC
CASSFHLWDRGLKETQYF
>TRBJ1-2|TRBV19|TRBD1|few
TGTGCCAGTACCCCAAGCCGCGGACAGGTGGGTGGCTACACCTTC
CASTPSRGQVGGYTF
>TRBJ1-1|TRBV7-6|.|.
TGTGCCAGCAGCTTAGCGCCGGCGGGGGCTGAAGCTTTCTTT
CASSLAPAGAEAFF
>TRBJ2-5|TRBV6-5|.|.
TGTGCCAGCAGCTACCCTGGCTGGGGGACCCAGTACTTC
CASSYPGWGTQYF
>TRBJ1-2|TRBV9|.|.
TGTGCCAGCAGCGCACAGGCTAACTATGGCTACACCTTC
CASSAQANYGYTF
>TRBJ2-1|TRBV6-5|TRBD2|.
TGTGCCAGCAGTTACTCGAGGGCGACTAGCAGAAACAATGAGCAGTTCTTC
CASSYSRATSRNNEQFF
>TRBJ2-6|TRBV6-2/TRBV6-3|TRBD1|many
TGTGCCAGCAGTTACCCGAGACAGGGGCAAAACCGCTCAACTGGGGCCAACGTCCTGACTTTC
CASSYPRQGQNRSTGANVLTF
>TRBJ2-3|TRBV6-2/TRBV6-3|TRBD1|.
TGTGCCAGCAGGCGACGGACAGGGGGCTCCACAGATACGCAGTATTTT
CASRRRTGGSTDTQYF
>TRBJ1-2|TRBV12-3/TRBV12-4|.|few
TGTGCCAGTAGCGGGACTTTTTCAGGGAACTATGGCTACACCTTC
CASSGTFSGNYGYTF
>TRBJ2-1|TRBV12-3/TRBV12-4|.|.
TGTGCCAGCAGCCTCCTTTGGCGGAATGAGCAGTTCTTC
CASSLLWRNEQFF
>TRBJ2-4|TRBV20-1|TRBD2|.
TGCAGTGCTCCTGTCGTAGCGGGAAGGGGCGACATTCAGTACTTC
CSAPVVAGRGDIQYF
>TRBJ1-2|TRBV7-8|.|.
TGTGCCAGCAGCTTAGGGGCCGGAAAGGATGGCTACACCTTC
CASSLGAGKDGYTF
>TRBJ2-2|TRBV7-2|.|.
TGTGCCAGCAGCTTCCTAACCCTGAACACCGGGGAGCTGTTTTTT
CASSFLTLNTGELFF
>TRBJ2-7|TRBV7-2|.|many
TGTGCCAGCAGCTTAGGACCTTTCTACGAGCAGTACTTC
CASSLGPFYEQYF
>TRBJ2-3|TRBV4-3|.|few
TGCGCCAGCAGCCAAGATCCTCAGGGAAGCACAGATACGCAGTATTTT
CASSQDPQGSTDTQYF
>TRBJ2-4|TRBV9|.|few
TGTGCCAGCAGCGAGAACGGGTGGGACAAAAACATTCAGTACTTC
CASSENGWDKNIQYF
>TRBJ2-7|TRBV6-5|TRBD1|.
TGTGCCACGTCCCGGGACAGGGGACCCTACGAGCAGTACTTC
CATSRDRGPYEQYF
>TRBJ2-1|TRBV5-1|TRBD1|few
TGCGCCAGCAGCTTGGATCCGGGACAGGGGTACAATGAGCAGTTCTTC
CASSLDPGQGYNEQFF
>TRBJ2-2|TRBV7-9|TRBD2|many
TGTGCCAGCAGCTTGAGCGGGGCTAACACCGGGGAGCTGTTTTTT
CASSLSGANTGELFF
>TRBJ1-1|TRBV7-2|.|many
TGTGCCAGCATCCTGGGGGGTTTGAGGAACACTGAAGCTTTCTTT
CASILGGLRNTEAFF
>TRBJ2-5|TRBV4-3|TRBD2|many
TGCGCCAGCAGCCAAGAGCGGGAGGGGTGGGAGACCCAGTACTTC
CASSQEREGWETQYF
>TRBJ2-7|TRBV18|TRBD2|few
TGTGCCAGCTCACCAGCGGGGGGGCCCTACGAGCAGTACTTC
CASSPAGGPYEQYF
>TRBJ2-1|TRBV5-3|.|.
TGTGCCAGAAGTTATTCCGACAGGATCTCCTACAATGAGCAGTTCTTC
CARSYSDRISYNEQFF
>TRBJ2-3|TRBV20-1|.|.
TGCAGTGCTAGAGATCCAGGCACAGATACGCAGTATTTT
CSARDPGTDTQYF
>TRBJ1-4|TRBV5-5|.|.
TGTGCCAACAGCTTTACTGATTTAGGGGTCGAGTTTAATGAAAAACTGTTTTTT
CANSFTDLGVEFNEKLFF
>TRBJ2-1|TRBV11-2|.|.
TGTGCCAGCAGCTTATATCCGATGGGCGTAGGACCCACCAATGAGCAGTTCTTC
CASSLYPMGVGPTNEQFF
>TRBJ2-5|TRBV30|.|.
TGTGCCTGGAGTGTATCGGGACTGCAAGAGACCCAGTACTTC
CAWSVSGLQETQYF
>TRBJ1-5|TRBV6-1|.|.
TGTGCCAGCAGGCGGGGGATAGGGTCATATCAGCCCCAGCATTTT
CASRRGIGSYQPQHF
>TRBJ2-7|TRBV30|.|.
TGTGCCTGGAGTAAGGGGGGCTACGAGCAGTACTTC
CAWSKGGYEQYF
>TRBJ2-5|TRBV7-6|.|many
TGTGCCAGCAGCCCCTTAGAGGGACCCCGAGGGGGGAAGACCCAGTACTTC
CASSPLEGPRGGKTQYF
>TRBJ1-5|TRBV4-2|.|many
TGTGCCAGCAGCCAAGTCGGAACACCAGATCAGCCCCAGCATTTT
CASSQVGTPDQPQHF
>TRBJ1-2|TRBV7-2|TRBD1|.
TGTGCCAGCAGCTTAGTTGGGCCCGACAGGGCCTATGGCTACACCTTC
CASSLVGPDRAYGYTF
>TRBJ2-1|TRBV14|.|.
TGTGCCAGCAGCCGACGGTTGGGGAATGAGCAGTTCTTC
CASSRRLGNEQFF
>TRBJ2-2|TRBV25-1|TRBD1|many
TGTGCCAGCAGCCCATACACCGGGACAGGGACGAACACCGGGGAGCTGTTTTTT
CASSPYTGTGTNTGELFF
>TRBJ1-2|TRBV11-2|.|.
TGTGCCAGCAGCTTCCTTGGGGACGTAACCTCTAACTATGGCTACACCTTC
CASSFLGDVTSNYGYTF
>TRBJ2-1|TRBV11-2|TRBD1|.
TGTGCCAGCAGCCGAGGACAGGGGTACGGCGATGAGCAGTTCTTC
CASSRGQGYGDEQFF
>TRBJ1-6|TRBV7-6|TRBD1|few
TGTGCCAGCAGCTTAGCCTACAGGACAGGGAAGAATTCACCCCTCCACTTT
CASSLAYRTGKNSPLHF
>TRBJ1-2|TRBV11-2|.|few
TGTGCCAGCAGCTTAGATAGGGCCCGAGGCTACACCTTC
CASSLDRARGYTF
>TRBJ2-5|TRBV6-1|TRBD1|.
TGTGCCAGCAGTATGGGGCATAGGGGGCCCCATCAAGAGACCCAGTACTTC
CASSMGHRGPHQETQYF
>TRBJ1-4|TRBV7-4|.|.
TGTGCCAGCAGCTATCTTGGGGTGACTAATGAAAAACTGTTTTTT
CASSYLGVTNEKLFF
>TRBJ1-2|TRBV4-1|.|.
TGCGCCAGCTTCCCGAGGGCAGGGGCTACTAACTATGGCTACACCTTC
CASFPRAGATNYGYTF